This TCR beta chain originates from a study of PD-1 blockade in classical Hodgkin lymphoma. Sequencing used immunoSEQ multiplex PCR; TCRdb keeps in-frame clones, though not all of them. Of under 50,000 clones in the sample, 66% were seen once. The germline V and J ends were trimmed by 6 bases and 3 bases, with 21 bases remaining between them. The length of the CDR3 is 16 residues. The germline gives CDR1 SNHLY, CDR2 FYNNEI. Remarks on this clone: Its specificity is unknown.

Study-level points and caveats: No one has yet defined what causes the repertoire differences, which may be disease activity or prior therapy.

The time point is: cycle 4 day 1 (C4D1), after more than 5 weeks of nivolumab. There was relapse after autologous stem cell transplantation in every patient, and there was variation in brentuximab vedotin exposure. Specimen: peripheral blood mononuclear cells (PBMCs), collected before the fourth cycle of nivolumab. The V call is TRBV2, the J call TRBJ2-7; tentatively, D is TRBD1 or TRBD2 (5 bases each). The clonotype was recovered from a human donor with classical Hodgkin lymphoma. The CDR3 bases are TGTGCCAGCAGGGCCGGGACCTCCTTAATTCACTACGAGCAGTACTTC. Protein sequence: CASRAGTSLIHYEQYF.